This T cell receptor beta chain stems from a study of CXCR4 blockade with PD-1 therapy in pancreatic cancer. General observations from the study: Tumors were clonally expanded, mean roughly 0.15 versus 0.05 in healthy blood. Convergent selection by common tumor antigens was suggested by nucleotide rearrangement counts.

A word on this clone: Its antigen is not known.

The CDR3 is 14 residues long. This table comes from immunoSEQ multiplex PCR, and its TCRdb copy is limited to in-frame clones, with some not included. Of about 8,000 clones listed, roughly 55% are singletons. These archived tumors were resected from patients never given neoadjuvant therapy beforehand. This chain joins TRBV12-2 and TRBJ1-5. TRBV12-2 is annotated as a pseudogene. The sequenced sample consisted of tumor tissue. The receptor comes from a human donor with pancreatic ductal adenocarcinoma. The CDR3 is CAYSWAYSNQPQHF. DNA of the CDR3: TGTGCCTATAGCTGGGCTTATAGCAATCAGCCCCAGCATTTT.